The rows below give T cell receptor beta chains drawn from one sample of a study of T-cell reconstitution after alpha-beta-depleted transplantation in children. Using its own MiXCR run on the PCR reads, TCRdb lists one record per CDR3 protein. The sample records 530,000 or so distinct CDR3 sequences, 25% to 30% being singletons. The sample in question was PBMCs, obtained before TCRalphabeta/CD19-depleted stem cell transplant. The source of these receptors is a boy under two years old with Wiskott-Aldrich syndrome, due to receive a stem cell transplant. CDR3s include the opening cysteine and the closing phenylalanine or tryptophan. Each record gives: CDR3 protein, CDR3 DNA, J gene, V gene, clone size, D gene. A D gene is named only where the DNA matches it firmly. Clone size is not always given. Where it is, it says once, few, many or a class for expanded clones.

CDR3aa: CASSLTGEGRNTIYF
CDR3nt: TGCGCCAGCAGCTTGACCGGAGAGGGGAGGAACACCATATATTTT
j_gene: TRBJ1-3
v_gene: TRBV5-1
abundance: few
d_gene: .

CDR3aa: CASSLGTSGFGQFF
CDR3nt: TGCGCCAGCAGCTTGGGGACTAGCGGTTTTGGGCAGTTCTTC
j_gene: TRBJ2-1
v_gene: TRBV5-1
abundance: few
d_gene: TRBD2

CDR3aa: CASMGRRTSGTNPYEQYF
CDR3nt: TGTGCCAGCATGGGTCGTAGGACTAGCGGGACGAATCCTTACGAGCAGTACTTC
j_gene: TRBJ2-7
v_gene: TRBV12-3/TRBV12-4
abundance: .
d_gene: TRBD2

CDR3aa: CSVEASGSVLEQFF
CDR3nt: TGCAGCGTTGAGGCTAGCGGGAGTGTTCTTGAGCAGTTCTTC
j_gene: TRBJ2-1
v_gene: TRBV29-1
abundance: .
d_gene: TRBD2

CDR3aa: CASSETEYSNQPQHF
CDR3nt: TGTGCCAGCAGTGAGACAGAGTATAGCAATCAGCCCCAGCATTTT
j_gene: TRBJ1-5
v_gene: TRBV2
abundance: .
d_gene: .

CDR3aa: CASSLVVRVAEQFF
CDR3nt: TGCGCCAGCAGCTTGGTTGTACGAGTTGCTGAGCAGTTCTTC
j_gene: TRBJ2-1
v_gene: TRBV5-1
abundance: .
d_gene: .

CDR3aa: CATSDLAQTQYF
CDR3nt: TGTGCCACCAGTGATTTGGCCCAAACGCAGTATTTT
j_gene: TRBJ2-3
v_gene: TRBV24-1
abundance: .
d_gene: .

CDR3aa: CASSLAPLVNNEQFF
CDR3nt: TGCGCCAGCAGCTTGGCCCCACTAGTGAACAATGAGCAGTTCTTC
j_gene: TRBJ2-1
v_gene: TRBV5-1
abundance: .
d_gene: .

CDR3aa: CASSNGIEETQYF
CDR3nt: TGTGCCAGCAGCAATGGGATCGAGGAGACCCAGTACTTC
j_gene: TRBJ2-5
v_gene: TRBV7-2
abundance: .
d_gene: .

CDR3aa: CSAPQQGVGYTF
CDR3nt: TGCAGCGCTCCCCAACAGGGAGTAGGCTACACCTTC
j_gene: TRBJ1-2
v_gene: TRBV29-1
abundance: .
d_gene: .

CDR3aa: CASSLEQGYNEQFF
CDR3nt: TGTGCCAGCAGTTTGGAACAGGGCTACAATGAGCAGTTCTTC
j_gene: TRBJ2-1
v_gene: TRBV12-3/TRBV12-4
abundance: few
d_gene: .

CDR3aa: CSAAGTSYNEQFF
CDR3nt: TGCAGCGCCGCCGGGACATCTTACAATGAGCAGTTCTTC
j_gene: TRBJ2-1
v_gene: TRBV29-1
abundance: .
d_gene: .

CDR3aa: CSASSRGYNEQFF
CDR3nt: TGCAGTGCTAGCTCGAGGGGGTACAATGAGCAGTTCTTC
j_gene: TRBJ2-1
v_gene: TRBV20-1
abundance: .
d_gene: .

CDR3aa: CASSLWGSEKLFF
CDR3nt: TGTGCCAGCAGTTTATGGGGGAGTGAAAAACTGTTTTTT
j_gene: TRBJ1-4
v_gene: TRBV27
abundance: few
d_gene: .

CDR3aa: CASSLLVSRGKLFF
CDR3nt: TGTGCCAGCAGTTTATTGGTTTCGCGGGGGAAACTGTTTTTT
j_gene: TRBJ1-4
v_gene: TRBV27
abundance: .
d_gene: .

CDR3aa: CASTPLAGGFGEQFF
CDR3nt: TGTGCCAGCACCCCCCTAGCGGGAGGGTTTGGTGAGCAGTTCTTC
j_gene: TRBJ2-1
v_gene: TRBV6-1
abundance: .
d_gene: TRBD2

CDR3aa: CASSLTSAGAYNEQFF
CDR3nt: TGCGCCAGCAGCCTTACCTCAGCGGGAGCCTACAATGAGCAGTTCTTC
j_gene: TRBJ2-1
v_gene: TRBV5-1
abundance: .
d_gene: TRBD2

CDR3aa: CASSLGNRANTEAFF
CDR3nt: TGTGCCAGCAGTTTGGGAAACAGGGCTAACACTGAAGCTTTCTTT
j_gene: TRBJ1-1
v_gene: TRBV12-3/TRBV12-4
abundance: .
d_gene: .

CDR3aa: CSVISGGKTQYF
CDR3nt: TGCAGCGTTATCAGCGGAGGGAAGACCCAGTACTTC
j_gene: TRBJ2-5
v_gene: TRBV29-1
abundance: .
d_gene: .

CDR3aa: CSALGLAGWSSYNEQFF
CDR3nt: TGCAGTGCCCTTGGTCTAGCGGGATGGAGCTCCTACAATGAGCAGTTCTTC
j_gene: TRBJ2-1
v_gene: TRBV20-1
abundance: few
d_gene: TRBD2

CDR3aa: CASSTSGIGYEQYF
CDR3nt: TGTGCCAGCAGCACTAGCGGGATTGGTTACGAGCAGTACTTC
j_gene: TRBJ2-7
v_gene: TRBV7-9
abundance: .
d_gene: TRBD2

CDR3aa: CASSSTRVGSYNEQFF
CDR3nt: TGTGCCAGCAGCTCCACCCGAGTAGGATCCTACAATGAGCAGTTCTTC
j_gene: TRBJ2-1
v_gene: TRBV7-8
abundance: .
d_gene: .

CDR3aa: CSARLDRDSPLHF
CDR3nt: TGCAGTGCTAGACTCGACAGGGATTCACCCCTCCACTTT
j_gene: TRBJ1-6
v_gene: TRBV20-1
abundance: .
d_gene: TRBD1

CDR3aa: CASSPLRLAGKDEQFF
CDR3nt: TGTGCCAGCTCACCACTTAGGCTAGCGGGAAAAGATGAGCAGTTCTTC
j_gene: TRBJ2-1
v_gene: TRBV18
abundance: .
d_gene: TRBD2

CDR3aa: CSAITGQGSHGYTF
CDR3nt: TGCAGTGCTATCACGGGACAGGGGTCTCATGGCTACACCTTC
j_gene: TRBJ1-2
v_gene: TRBV20-1
abundance: .
d_gene: TRBD1

CDR3aa: CASSLVDRRGTGELFF
CDR3nt: TGTGCCAGCAGCTTAGTAGACAGGAGAGGAACCGGGGAGCTGTTTTTT
j_gene: TRBJ2-2
v_gene: TRBV7-2
abundance: .
d_gene: .

CDR3aa: CSARRAVAKNIQYF
CDR3nt: TGCAGTGCAAGACGGGCCGTAGCCAAAAACATTCAGTACTTC
j_gene: TRBJ2-4
v_gene: TRBV20-1
abundance: few
d_gene: .